The source of this T cell receptor (beta chain) is a study of blood T cells in healthy people across ages. The CDR3 consists of 15 residues. J was trimmed by 7 bases and V by 6 bases; bases with no gene match: 6. Germline CDR1 is SGHTA and CDR2 is FQGNSA. A second about 6 to 11 cycle PCR used barcoded and J-beta primers. TCRdb called the 5' RACE reads again in MiXCR, with one record for every CDR3 protein. The sample yields more than 800,000 distinct CDR3 sequences, 29% seen once. The source of this sequence is a woman aged 80 or older in good health. J is TRBJ2-2 and V is TRBV7-2; 12 bases are shared with TRBD2. Sequenced material: blood. The CDR3 sequence is CASRRTSGAYGELFF. In nucleotides, the CDR3 is TGTGCCAGCAGAAGGACTAGCGGGGCTTACGGGGAGCTGTTTTTT.